This T cell receptor beta chain is from a study of blood T cell repertoires in COVID-19 (dated by TCRdb to the early 2020s). About the investigation overall: Collaborator samples came from the United States, Italy and Spain and covered acute and convalescent phases of COVID-19. Sample metadata almost always included a de-identified subject ID, COVID-19 status, age in years and sex. The repertoires were released in a freely available public database intended as a resource for research on the immune response to SARS-CoV-2. The samples were drawn from the first 160 participants of the ongoing ImmuneRACE study and from 1,254 subjects provided by 6 global collaborators. The dataset comprised deeply sampled blood TCRbeta repertoires from subjects exposed to, actively infected with, or recovered from COVID-19. The prospective study material was composed of cDNA or gDNA derived from T cells, B-cell-depleted T cells, or PBMCs. Where available, HLA class I and class II types were taken from metadata supplied by the sample provider and were not determined by assay-based typing.

TCRbeta CDR3 regions were amplified from genomic DNA by means of the immunoSEQ Assay, a bias-controlled multiplex PCR. On the authors' methods: The number of nucleated cells in each sample was estimated from the amplification of reference gene primers within the assay. To quantify the absolute abundance of each unique TCRbeta CDR3 rearrangement, sequence reads were collapsed and filtered. For each sample, productive Simpson clonality was calculated as the square root of Simpson's diversity index across productive rearrangements. TCRdb retrieved this table from immuneACCESS and kept in-frame rearrangements only. Not all clones are present; in checked studies, unresolved V genes account for under half, and no reason is known for the remainder. D and trimming were read from the DNA, whereas the V and J calls and clone size are those reported in that table. This sample lists around 300,000 clones; roughly 90% were detected once. Of the sample, 0.94% is held by the ten largest clones.

General findings and caveats noted by the study authors: The quantity of clinical and demographic metadata differed by source and by participant and was supplied without curation.

The germline V gene specifies SQVTM as CDR1 and ANQGSEA as CDR2. At the junction V is shortened by 4 bases and J by 2 bases; bases outside the gene matches: 3. The CDR3 measures 14 amino acids from cysteine to phenylalanine. Just the 42-base CDR3 DNA is kept, in frame starting at base 1. Note on this clone: Its antigen remains undetermined. Per-base qualities were not stored, and no clone one base away is much larger.

A second Seattle source provided samples from volunteer blood donors who had recovered from COVID-19. Each collaborating institution followed its own protocols to collect whole blood in K2EDTA tubes. Collaborator samples were shipped for TCRbeta analysis as frozen whole blood, isolated PBMCs, or DNA extracted from either sample type. This receptor was taken from a woman aged 40 to 50 who had recovered from COVID-19. The sequenced material came from peripheral blood. Recombination linked TRBV29-1 to TRBJ2-7, and TRBD2 aligns with 12 junction nucleotides. The DNA sequence is as follows: TGCAGCGTTGGACTAGCGGGAGATACCTACGAGCAGTACTTC. Its translation is CSVGLAGDTYEQYF.